The 21 T cell receptor beta chains given below trace back to one sample, sequenced in a study of blood T cell repertoires in COVID-19. Repertoires were generated with immunoSEQ multiplex PCR, while TCRdb's copy carries only in-frame clones and drops some. Counted here are 350,000 to 400,000 clones, about nine tenths occurring once; the ten biggest clones make up 1.7%. The sequenced material came from PBMCs or T cells enriched from blood (not recorded which). Receptors originate from a woman under 40 who had recovered from COVID-19.

This rearrangement joins TRBV2 to TRBJ1-1; a possible D gene is TRBD1 (5 bases). Germline CDR1 is SNHLY and CDR2 is FYNNEI. V shed 4 bases and J shed 1 base, with 13 bases lying between them. CDR3 length equals 15 residues. The DNA for the CDR3 is TGTGCCAGCAGTGTGGATGGAGGGGCGAACACTGAAGCTTTCTTT. Protein sequence: CASSVDGGANTEAFF.

This clone has just one count. The chain joins TRBV28 to TRBJ2-1, with D tentatively TRBD2 (6 bases). V shed 4 bases and J shed 7 bases, with 17 bases lying between them. The CDR3 has 15 amino acids. Germline values: CDR1 MDHEN, CDR2 SYDVKM. Here the CDR3 reads CASSSPSAGYNEQFF. The CDR3, as DNA: TGTGCCAGCAGTTCCCCTAGCGCAGGGTATAATGAGCAGTTCTTC.

This clone was recorded once. V usage is TRBV5-1 and J usage is TRBJ1-1; D is uncertain. Germline CDR1 SGHRS, CDR2 YFSETQ. With 4 bases removed from V and 0 bases from J, the gap between germline ends came to 13 bases. This CDR3 is built from 15 residues. The chain's CDR3 is CASSPGWAVNTEAFF. The CDR3 nucleotides read TGCGCCAGCAGCCCGGGGTGGGCGGTGAACACTGAAGCTTTCTTT.

The chain recombines TRBV4-1 with TRBJ1-2; no clear D gene. The CDR3 extends over 14 amino acids. V lost 0 bases, J lost 2 bases, and 7 bases lay in between. The germline gives CDR1 MGHRA, CDR2 YSYEKL. The CDR3 nucleotides are TGCGCCAGCAGCCAAGAAAGGAGCAACTATGGCTACACCTTC. This sequence encodes CASSQERSNYGYTF.

V is TRBV5-4 and J is TRBJ1-4; the match to TRBD1 covers 11 bases. The V and J ends lost 4 bases and 6 bases, in that order; junction bases with no gene match: 5. The CDR3 covers 15 residues. CDR1 is SGHNT and CDR2 is YYREEE in the germline V gene (reference sequence). The CDR3 DNA sequence: TGTGCCAGCAGCACGTCGGGACAGGGGGATGAAAAACTGTTTTTT. This codes for CASSTSGQGDEKLFF.

V is TRBV18 and J is TRBJ2-7; 7 positions agree with TRBD1. The V gene end was trimmed by 0 bases and the J gene end by 2 bases; junction bases not matched to a gene: 4. CDR3 length equals 15 residues. Germline V gene lookup returns CDR1 KGHSH and CDR2 LQKENI. The CDR3 loop is CASSPPGQRTYEQYF. Here the CDR3 DNA reads TGTGCCAGCTCACCACCGGGACAGAGAACCTACGAGCAGTACTTC.

This clone was counted once. This chain links TRBV28 with TRBJ1-1, with a possible D match to TRBD1 (6 bases). The V end was cut by 8 bases, the J end by 10 bases, with 20 bases between. Germline V gives CDR1 MDHEN, CDR2 SYDVKM. The CDR3 covers 13 residues. For the CDR3, the DNA is TGTGCCAGCCTCCACAGGGATGGGATTCGAGCTTTCTTT. This sequence encodes CASLHRDGIRAFF.

The chain links TRBV28 to TRBJ2-2; 8 nucleotides line up with TRBD2. The germline V gene has CDR1 MDHEN and CDR2 SYDVKM. CDR3 size: 15 residues. The junction had 6 bases not matched to a gene; V was cut back by 6 bases and J by 3 bases. The CDR3 is CASSNGGVYTGELFF. The CDR3 nucleotides are TGTGCCAGCAGCAACGGGGGGGTGTACACCGGGGAGCTGTTTTTT.

The J gene is TRBJ1-2, the V gene TRBV28; no clear D gene. V gave up 3 bases and J gave up 4 bases, with 9 bases separating them. Germline V gene data show CDR1 as MDHEN and CDR2 as SYDVKM. The CDR3 is 13 amino acids. CDR3 nucleotides: TGTGCCAGCAGTTTGCTGGGGAGCTATGGCTACACCTTC. It yields the protein CASSLLGSYGYTF.

The CDR3 here is CASSYLSGRGGYTF. CDR3 DNA sequence: TGTGCCAGCAGTTACCTGTCAGGGCGCGGTGGCTACACCTTC. The chain recombines TRBV6-5 with TRBJ1-2, with a tentative D call TRBD1 (5 bases). The germline CDR1 and CDR2 sequences are MNHEY and SVGAGI. This CDR3 is 14 amino acids long. The V and J ends lost 2 bases and 7 bases respectively, with 14 bases between them.

The CDR3: CASSPAGADEQFF. The CDR3 DNA follows: TGCGCCAGCAGCCCAGCGGGGGCGGACGAGCAGTTCTTC. The V call is TRBV4-1, the J call TRBJ2-1; 8 positions agree with TRBD2. The CDR3 contains 13 residues. Trimming cost V 4 bases and J 10 bases; bases outside gene matches: 6. Germline assignment: CDR1 MGHRA and CDR2 YSYEKL.

The chain couples TRBV15 to TRBJ1-2; 9 nucleotides align to TRBD1. Germline CDR1 LNHNV, CDR2 YYDKDF (reference sequence). V gave up 3 bases and J gave up 3 bases; unmatched junction bases: 5. The CDR3 contains 15 residues. The CDR3 loop is CATSRKDRGDYGYTF. In nucleotides, the CDR3 is TGTGCCACCAGCAGGAAGGACAGGGGCGACTATGGCTACACCTTC.

The chain recombines TRBV6-5 with TRBJ1-4; D remains ambiguous. Germline loops: CDR1 MNHEY, CDR2 SVGAGI. Trimming took 2 bases from V and 8 from J, leaving 15 bases between them. The CDR3 is 15 residues long. The DNA of the CDR3 is TGTGCCAGCAGTTACGAGGGCACCACTCGGGAAAAACTGTTTTTT. This codes for CASSYEGTTREKLFF.

The genes are TRBV7-2 and TRBJ2-5; TRBD2 matches at 11 bases. Germline CDR1 is SGHTA and CDR2 is FQGNSA. The CDR3 has 16 residues. J lost 4 bases, V lost 0 bases, and 4 bases had no gene match. The CDR3 loop reads CASSLAASGGRETQYF. In nucleotides, the CDR3 is TGTGCCAGCAGCTTAGCGGCTAGCGGGGGGCGAGAGACCCAGTACTTC.

This clone was seen ten or more times. CDR3 bases: TGTGCCAGCAGGGACCTGGACAGTTCTGGGCCCGGGGAGCTGTTTTTT. Translation: CASRDLDSSGPGELFF. This rearrangement joins TRBV2 to TRBJ2-2; D may be TRBD1 (6 bases). Germline V gene data show CDR1 as SNHLY and CDR2 as FYNNEI. The CDR3 is 16 amino acids. V gave up 6 bases and J gave up 6 bases, with 20 bases separating them. Full variable domain (missing parts from reference TRBV2 and TRBJ2-2): EPEVTQTPSHQVTQMGQEVILRCVPISNHLYFYWYRQILGQKVEFLVSFYNNEISEKSEIFDDQFSVERPDGSNFTLKIRSTKLEDSAMYFCASRDLDSSGPGELFFGEGSRLTVL.

V and J are TRBV24-1 and TRBJ1-2; 7 bases are a match to TRBD1. The CDR3 runs to 14 residues. The V gene end was trimmed by 0 bases and the J gene end by 8 bases; junction bases not matched to a gene: 5. CDR1 is KGHDR, CDR2 SFDVKD, per germline. The CDR3 DNA sequence: TGTGCCACCAGTGATTTGCGGTGGGACAGAGGCTACACCTTC. Its protein product is CATSDLRWDRGYTF.

V usage is TRBV7-9 and J usage is TRBJ1-4; the D gene is possibly TRBD1 (5 bases). Germline CDR1 is SEHNR and CDR2 is FQNEAQ (reference sequence). V lost 7 bases, J lost 8 bases, and 17 bases lay in between. This CDR3 is built from 14 residues. CDR3 nucleotide sequence: TGTGCCAGCAATCCAGACAGTCCCTCCGAAAAACTGTTTTTT. Translation gives CASNPDSPSEKLFF.

This chain uses TRBV5-1 with TRBJ2-7; D possibly corresponds to TRBD2 (5 bases). Germline assignment: CDR1 SGHRS and CDR2 YFSETQ. The V end was cut by 0 bases, the J end by 10 bases, with 11 bases between. This CDR3 is 12 amino acids long. CDR3 in amino acids: CASSLGGRTQYF. In nucleotides, the CDR3 is TGCGCCAGCAGCTTGGGAGGAAGGACTCAGTACTTC.

The V and J genes are TRBV19 and TRBJ1-1; D is undetermined. The CDR3 loop spans 14 amino acids. Germline assignment: CDR1 LNHDA and CDR2 SQIVND (reference sequence). V lost 2 bases and J 1 base, leaving 8 bases between the germline ends. The CDR3 here is CASSIQAGNTEAFF. For the CDR3, the DNA is TGTGCCAGTAGTATACAGGCGGGGAACACTGAAGCTTTCTTT.

The J gene is TRBJ1-1, the V gene TRBV10-3; no clear D gene. V was clipped by 3 bases and J by 8 bases, with 16 bases between them. Germline loops: CDR1 ENHRY, CDR2 SYGVKD. This CDR3 comprises 14 residues. CDR3 sequence reads: CAISDPQRAAEAFF. The CDR3, as DNA: TGTGCCATCAGTGACCCTCAGCGGGCGGCCGAAGCTTTCTTT.

The gene calls are TRBV7-6 and TRBJ1-1; no reliable D call. Between the trimmed V and J ends, which lost 3 bases and 0 bases, there was a span of 8 bases. Germline assignment: CDR1 SGHVS and CDR2 FNYEAQ. The CDR3 covers 14 residues. For the CDR3, the DNA is TGTGCCAGCAGCTTGAGCGCGGTGAACACTGAAGCTTTCTTT. Its translation is CASSLSAVNTEAFF.